Presented here are 9 T cell receptor beta chains from one specimen sequenced in a study of cytomegalovirus exposure and HLA in healthy donors. Primers for the PCR totalled 60 Vbeta and 13 Jbeta. Here immunoSEQ multiplex PCR was the method, and the copy in TCRdb shows in-frame clones only, minus some. Of some 170,000 clones in the sample, about 80% were seen once. The sample consisted of PBMCs. These receptors all come from a young man in good health and CMV-seropositive.

The rearrangement links TRBV6-4 to TRBJ2-3; 14 bases map to TRBD2. The V and J ends lost 0 bases and 3 bases, in that order; junction bases with no gene match: 2. CDR1 MRHNA and CDR2 SNTAGT come from the germline V gene. The CDR3 consists of 17 residues. The CDR3 sequence: CASSDSGLAGETDTQYF. The CDR3 region has the DNA TGTGCCAGCAGTGACTCGGGACTAGCGGGAGAGACAGATACGCAGTATTTT.

This chain uses TRBV29-1 with TRBJ2-7; 12 nucleotides agree with TRBD2. The CDR3 length is 16 residues. Germline V gene data show CDR1 as SQVTM and CDR2 as ANQGSEA. V lost 0 bases and J lost 0; bases outside the gene matches: 3. The CDR3 region has the DNA TGCAGCGTTGAAGAAGGACTAGCGGGAACCTCCTACGAGCAGTACTTC. As protein: CSVEEGLAGTSYEQYF.

This chain joins TRBV10-3 and TRBJ2-1; tentative D call: TRBD2 (5 bases). Per the germline V gene, CDR1 is ENHRY and CDR2 is SYGVKD. The CDR3 loop spans 18 amino acids. V lost 4 bases, J lost 0 bases, and 19 bases lay in between. The CDR3 region has the DNA TGTGCCATCAGTGGAAGCGGAGCACCCCGGAGCTCCTACAATGAGCAGTTCTTC. It codes for CAISGSGAPRSSYNEQFF.

V gene TRBV4-2 combines with J gene TRBJ2-1; 10 bases map to TRBD2. V shed 4 bases and J 7 bases; nucleotides not matched to a gene: 13. CDR3 length: 17 amino acids. CDR1 LGHNA and CDR2 YNFKEQ come from the germline V gene. The CDR3 spells CASSPLEREGPTNEQFF. Written as DNA, the CDR3 is TGTGCCAGCAGCCCACTCGAGCGGGAGGGCCCTACAAATGAGCAGTTCTTC.

The chain recombines TRBV6-5 with TRBJ1-2; tentative D call: TRBD1 (6 bases). CDR1 and CDR2 from the germline V gene are MNHEY and SVGAGI. The CDR3 extends over 14 amino acids. V was pared by 0 bases and J by 8 bases, with 13 bases between. CDR3 sequence reads: CASSYSPSGDGYTF. The CDR3 nucleotides are TGTGCCAGCAGTTACTCGCCCTCAGGGGACGGCTACACCTTC.

There are a few counts of this clone. The chain employs TRBV6-6 and TRBJ1-1, with D unresolved. V dropped 0 bases and J dropped 3 bases, with 5 bases sitting between them. CDR3 size: 13 residues. CDR1 is MNHNY, CDR2 SVGAGI, per germline (reference sequence). This CDR3 reads CASSYSSYTEAFF. CDR3 in DNA: TGTGCCAGCAGTTACTCGTCTTACACTGAAGCTTTCTTT.

The rearrangement uses TRBV18 and TRBJ2-1; 7 bases line up with TRBD1. Germline V CDR1 and CDR2: KGHSH, LQKENI. The V segment lost 1 base and the J segment 8 bases; nucleotides outside the gene matches: 11. This CDR3 is built from 16 residues. This CDR3 reads CASSPQDRTRLDEQFF. The CDR3 DNA reads TGTGCCAGCTCACCACAGGACAGGACCCGTTTGGATGAGCAGTTCTTC.

The chain joins TRBV19 to TRBJ2-1; 7 bases fit TRBD2. This CDR3 region has 16 residues. Germline V lookup: CDR1 LNHDA, CDR2 SQIVND (reference sequence). The V gene end was trimmed by 6 bases and the J gene end by 2 bases; junction bases not matched to a gene: 10. The CDR3 sequence: CASSPGEGLPYNEQFF. CDR3 nucleotide sequence: TGTGCCAGTAGCCCGGGGGAGGGGTTACCCTACAATGAGCAGTTCTTC.

The chain couples TRBV11-2 to TRBJ1-1; weak D call: TRBD1 (5 bases). This CDR3 spans 14 amino acids. The V end was cut by 4 bases, the J end by 8 bases, with 17 bases between. Germline lookup yields CDR1 SGHAT and CDR2 FQNNGV. CDR3 amino acids: CASSSGGRSAEAFF. The CDR3 coding sequence is TGTGCCAGCAGCTCCGGGGGAAGGTCGGCAGAAGCTTTCTTT.